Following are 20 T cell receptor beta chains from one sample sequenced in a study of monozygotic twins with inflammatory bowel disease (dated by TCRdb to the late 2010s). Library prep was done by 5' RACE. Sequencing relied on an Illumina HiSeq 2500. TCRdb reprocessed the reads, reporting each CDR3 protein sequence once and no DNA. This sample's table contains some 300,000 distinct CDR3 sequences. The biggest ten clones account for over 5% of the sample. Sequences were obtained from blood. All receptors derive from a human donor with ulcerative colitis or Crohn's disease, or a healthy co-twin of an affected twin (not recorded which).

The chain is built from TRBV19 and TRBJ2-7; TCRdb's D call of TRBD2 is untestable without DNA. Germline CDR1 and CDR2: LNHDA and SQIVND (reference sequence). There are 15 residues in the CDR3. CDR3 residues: CASRPGTSGRNEQYF.

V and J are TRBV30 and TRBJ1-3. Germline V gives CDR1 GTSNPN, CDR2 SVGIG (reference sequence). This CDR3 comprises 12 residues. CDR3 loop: CATGTFGNTIYF.

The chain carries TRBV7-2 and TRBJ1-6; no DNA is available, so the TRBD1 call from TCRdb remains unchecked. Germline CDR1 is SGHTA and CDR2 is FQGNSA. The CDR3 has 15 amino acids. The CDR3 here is CASTLFQGDNSPLHF.

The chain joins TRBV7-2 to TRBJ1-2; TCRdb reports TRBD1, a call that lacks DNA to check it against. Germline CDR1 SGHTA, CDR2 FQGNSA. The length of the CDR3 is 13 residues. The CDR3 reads CASSPGTKWGYTF. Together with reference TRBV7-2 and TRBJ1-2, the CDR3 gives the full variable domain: GAGVSQSPSNKVTEKGKDVELRCDPISGHTALYWYRQSLGQGLEFLIYFQGNSAPDKSGLPSDRFSAERTGGSVSTLTIQRTQQEDSAVYLCASSPGTKWGYTFGSGTRLTVV.

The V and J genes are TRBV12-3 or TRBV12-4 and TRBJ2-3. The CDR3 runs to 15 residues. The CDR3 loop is CASRFDFSSTDTQYF.

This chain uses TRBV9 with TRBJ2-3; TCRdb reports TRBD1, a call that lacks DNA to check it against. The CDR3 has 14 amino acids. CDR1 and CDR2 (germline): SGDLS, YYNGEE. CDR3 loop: CASSRFGGTDTQYF.

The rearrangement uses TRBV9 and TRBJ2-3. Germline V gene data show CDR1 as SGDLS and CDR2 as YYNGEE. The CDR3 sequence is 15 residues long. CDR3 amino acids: CASNIGKLGTDTQYF.

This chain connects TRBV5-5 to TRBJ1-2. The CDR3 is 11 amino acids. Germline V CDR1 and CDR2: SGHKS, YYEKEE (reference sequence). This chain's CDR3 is CASSLGALYTF.

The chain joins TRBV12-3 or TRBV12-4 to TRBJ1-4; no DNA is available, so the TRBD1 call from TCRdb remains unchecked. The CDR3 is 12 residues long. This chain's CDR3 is CASSRRGVGLFF.

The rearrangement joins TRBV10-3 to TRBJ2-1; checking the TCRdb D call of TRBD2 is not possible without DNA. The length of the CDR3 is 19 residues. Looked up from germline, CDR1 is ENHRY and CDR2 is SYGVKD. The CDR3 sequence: CAIRPGLAGGPVSYNEQFF.

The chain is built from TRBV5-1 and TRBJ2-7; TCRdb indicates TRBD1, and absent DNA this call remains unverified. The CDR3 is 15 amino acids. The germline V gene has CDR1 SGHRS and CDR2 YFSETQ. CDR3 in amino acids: CASSFAQGALGEQYF.

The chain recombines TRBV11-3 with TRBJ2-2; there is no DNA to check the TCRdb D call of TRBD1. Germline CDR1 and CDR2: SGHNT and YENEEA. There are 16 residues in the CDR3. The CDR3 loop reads CASRSRAWGSTGELFF.

The CDR3 here is CASSFGGSRNEQFF. J is TRBJ2-1 and V is TRBV27; the D call from TCRdb, TRBD2, cannot be confirmed without DNA. Germline values: CDR1 MNHEY, CDR2 SMNVEV (reference sequence). The CDR3 contains 14 residues.

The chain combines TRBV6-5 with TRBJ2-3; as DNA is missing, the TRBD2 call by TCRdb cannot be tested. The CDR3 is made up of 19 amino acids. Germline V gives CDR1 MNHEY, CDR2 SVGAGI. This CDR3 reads CASSYGGLAGGSLTDTQYF.

The CDR3 sequence: CASSLSGTAGDTQYF. The V call is TRBV5-1, the J call TRBJ2-3; as DNA is missing, the TRBD2 call by TCRdb cannot be tested. The CDR3 covers 15 residues. The germline CDR1 and CDR2 sequences are SGHRS and YFSETQ.

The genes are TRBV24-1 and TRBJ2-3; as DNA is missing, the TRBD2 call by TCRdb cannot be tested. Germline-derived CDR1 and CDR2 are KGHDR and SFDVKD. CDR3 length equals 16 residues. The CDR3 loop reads CATSGPWEGRGDTQYF.

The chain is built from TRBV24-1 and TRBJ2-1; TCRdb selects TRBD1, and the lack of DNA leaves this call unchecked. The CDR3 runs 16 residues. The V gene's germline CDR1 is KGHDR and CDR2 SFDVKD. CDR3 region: CATSDRQTGLVNEQFF.

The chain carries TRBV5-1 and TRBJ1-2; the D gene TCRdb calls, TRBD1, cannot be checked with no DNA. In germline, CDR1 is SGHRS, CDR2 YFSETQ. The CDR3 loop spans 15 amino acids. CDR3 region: CASSLDSPTRGGYTF.

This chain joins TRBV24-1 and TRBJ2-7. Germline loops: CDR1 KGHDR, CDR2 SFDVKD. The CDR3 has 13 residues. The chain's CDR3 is CATSDPAFHEQYF.

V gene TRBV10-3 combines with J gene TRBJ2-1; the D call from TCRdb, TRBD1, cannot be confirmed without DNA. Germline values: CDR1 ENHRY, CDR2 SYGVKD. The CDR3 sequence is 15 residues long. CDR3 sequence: CAIRAGTGEDNEQFF.